The sequence of this T cell receptor beta chain was determined in a study of Graves' ophthalmopathy and Graves' hyperthyroidism. Cases classed as stable hyperthyroidism had no ophthalmopathy within 18 months of follow-up. RNA transcripts yielded amplified TCR beta CDR3 regions. Amplification began with first-round RT-PCR using HTBI primers, then second-round multiplex PCR was performed. MiXCR was run by TCRdb on the multiplex PCR reads, yielding one entry per CDR3 protein. Of about 620,000 distinct CDR3 sequences detected, over 20% appear once; the ten largest clones hold roughly 6.9%. Ten or more counts support this clonotype. Sequences were obtained from peripheral blood. This sequence originates from a woman aged 18-29 years with stable Graves' hyperthyroidism. Some clones in this sample may be carry-over from other donors' samples.

CDR3 protein: CASSEGTGTGELFF. CDR3 in DNA: TGCGCCAGCAGTGAGGGCACAGGGACCGGGGAGCTGTTTTTT. This chain links TRBV5-1 with TRBJ2-2; D is perhaps TRBD1 (6 bases). The CDR3 is 14 residues long. The V end lost 5 bases, the J end lost 5 bases, and 13 bases lay between the germline ends. Germline V gene sequence: CDR1 SGHRS, CDR2 YFSETQ. The full variable domain, its missing parts supplied by reference TRBV5-1 and TRBJ2-2, is KAGVTQTPRYLIKTRGQQVTLSCSPISGHRSVSWYQQTPGQGLQFLFEYFSETQRNKGNFPGRFSGRQFSNSRSEMNVSTLELGDSALYLCASSEGTGTGELFFGEGSRLTVL.